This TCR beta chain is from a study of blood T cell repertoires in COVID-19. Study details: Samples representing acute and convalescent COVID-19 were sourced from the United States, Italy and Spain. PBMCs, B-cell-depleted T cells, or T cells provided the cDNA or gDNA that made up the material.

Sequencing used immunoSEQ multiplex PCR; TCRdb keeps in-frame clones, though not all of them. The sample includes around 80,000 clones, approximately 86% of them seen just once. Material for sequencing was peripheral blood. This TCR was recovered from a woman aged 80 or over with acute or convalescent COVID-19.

The CDR3 reads CASSIDLAGGGGNEQFF. The DNA of the CDR3 is TGTGCCAGTAGTATAGATCTGGCGGGAGGGGGAGGGAATGAGCAGTTCTTC. This chain connects TRBV19 to TRBJ2-1; 9 bases are a match to TRBD2. Germline lookup yields CDR1 LNHDA and CDR2 SQIVND (reference sequence). This CDR3 contains 17 residues. The junction had 10 bases not matched to a gene; V was cut back by 0 bases and J by 7 bases.